This TCR beta chain was captured by sequencing in a study of cytomegalovirus exposure and HLA in healthy donors. The study, taken as a whole, reports: According to a subsequent analysis, TCR clusters identified in the first cohort showed a tendency to co-occur across the 100 to 150 validation repertoires.

Germline V gene data show CDR1 as SNHLY and CDR2 as FYNNEI. The CDR3 loop spans 15 amino acids. Trimming took 1 base from V and 4 from J, leaving 13 bases between them. As to this clone: Its cognate antigen is unknown.

TCRdb's copy holds only in-frame clones and misses some; the assay was immunoSEQ multiplex PCR. The sample has some 150,000 clones, approximately 94% seen once. The chain couples TRBV2 to TRBJ1-1; no clear D. This clonotype originated in a man between 18 and 29 years old in good health and CMV-seropositive. Sequenced input: PBMCs. CDR3 bases: TGTGCCAGCAGTGAAGATCTTGGACGGGGCACTGAAGCTTTCTTT. This sequence encodes CASSEDLGRGTEAFF.